Presented here are 25 T cell receptor beta chains from one specimen sequenced in a study of blood T cell repertoires in COVID-19. Some clones are missing from TCRdb's copy, which holds only in-frame ones; the method was immunoSEQ multiplex PCR. The data show some 320,000 clones, 85% to 90% seen once. Sample: PBMCs or T cells enriched from blood (not recorded which). The receptors here all came from a woman aged 50 to 60 who had been exposed to COVID-19.

This clone was counted a single time. At one of its ends the junction is not consistent with the germline gene, which may arise from a read error. This chain links TRBV7-7 with TRBJ2-2; 11 positions match TRBD2. Germline CDR1 reads SSHAT; CDR2 reads FNYEAQ (reference sequence). The CDR3 spans 17 residues. The CDR3 nucleotides read TGTGCTAGCAGCTTCTGGCCTAGCGGGGGGCCCTACGGGGAGCTGTTTTTT. Translating gives CASSFWPSGGPYGELFF.

The chain is built from TRBV19 and TRBJ1-5, with 9 bases fitting TRBD1. V lost 3 bases, J lost 7 bases, and 7 bases stayed unmatched. The germline CDR1 and CDR2 sequences are LNHDA and SQIVND (reference sequence). CDR3 size: 15 residues. This CDR3 reads CASSIRQGVWQPQHF. CDR3 bases: TGTGCCAGTAGTATTAGACAGGGGGTCTGGCAGCCCCAGCATTTT.

This chain uses TRBV7-2 with TRBJ2-1; D may be TRBD2 (5 bases). CDR1 SGHTA and CDR2 FQGNSA come from the germline V gene. The CDR3 spans 13 residues. Trimming took off 3 bases at V and 7 bases at J, with 10 bases between the two ends. In DNA form, the CDR3 reads TGTGCCAGCAGCTTGACGGGGAAGAATGAGCAGTTCTTC. As protein: CASSLTGKNEQFF.

This chain uses TRBV28 with TRBJ1-1; TRBD1 agrees at 7 bases. Per the germline V gene, CDR1 is MDHEN and CDR2 is SYDVKM. This CDR3 has 14 residues. V was pared by 6 bases and J by 6 bases, with 10 bases of the junction left unmatched. The CDR3 DNA reads TGTGCCAGCAGCCCCCATAGGGGGCCACCTGAAGCTTTCTTT. Its protein product is CASSPHRGPPEAFF.

The chain combines TRBV30 with TRBJ2-7, with D perhaps TRBD2 (6 bases). Trimming stripped 2 bases from V and 3 bases from J, with 14 bases between. The CDR3 runs 14 residues. Per the germline V gene, CDR1 is GTSNPN and CDR2 is SVGIG (reference sequence). CDR3 DNA sequence: TGTGCCTGGAGTTTTAGGACTAACCTCTACGAGCAGTACTTC. It codes for CAWSFRTNLYEQYF.

The chain is built from TRBV5-1 and TRBJ2-5; 10 nucleotides align to TRBD2. J was trimmed by 2 bases and V by 3 bases; bases with no gene match: 13. This CDR3 is built from 18 residues. Germline V gene lookup returns CDR1 SGHRS and CDR2 YFSETQ. In DNA form, the CDR3 reads TGCGCCAGCAGCTCCATCCCAGCGGGGGGGCCAATACAAGAGACCCAGTACTTC. It codes for CASSSIPAGGPIQETQYF. Combining the CDR3 with reference TRBV5-1 and TRBJ2-5 gives the whole variable domain KAGVTQTPRYLIKTRGQQVTLSCSPISGHRSVSWYQQTPGQGLQFLFEYFSETQRNKGNFPGRFSGRQFSNSRSEMNVSTLELGDSALYLCASSSIPAGGPIQETQYFGPGTRLLVL.

This rearrangement joins TRBV5-6 to TRBJ2-7; TRBD1 aligns across 8 bases. CDR1 is SGHDT, CDR2 YYEEEE, per germline. The CDR3 runs to 15 residues. J lost 1 base, V lost 4 bases, and 7 bases had no gene match. The CDR3 sequence: CASSRYRDRSYEQYF. DNA for the CDR3: TGTGCCAGCAGCCGATACCGGGACAGGTCCTACGAGCAGTACTTC.

In its sample, this clone was seen many times. This chain connects TRBV7-2 to TRBJ1-5; tentatively, D is TRBD1 (6 bases). V was pared by 2 bases and J by 5 bases, with 10 bases between. Germline CDR1 reads SGHTA; CDR2 reads FQGNSA. This CDR3 region has 14 residues. The CDR3 loop reads CASSLLSGDQPQHF. The CDR3 region has the DNA TGTGCCAGCAGCTTATTATCAGGGGATCAGCCCCAGCATTTT.

This chain uses TRBV6-1 with TRBJ1-4; tentative D call: TRBD1 (5 bases). V was shortened by 1 base and J by 9 bases, with 12 bases between the two germline ends. CDR3 size: 14 residues. Per germline, CDR1 MNHNS and CDR2 SASEGT. The CDR3 coding sequence is TGTGCCAGCAGTGAAGATAAGGGGAGGCAAAAACTGTTTTTT. As protein: CASSEDKGRQKLFF.

This clone has more than one count but fewer than ten. This chain connects TRBV2 to TRBJ1-5, with TRBD1 matching over 9 bases. Germline CDR1 SNHLY, CDR2 FYNNEI. V lost 5 bases to trimming and J lost 9 bases; unmatched junction nucleotides: 11. The CDR3 is 15 residues long. The CDR3 loop is CASSRTGVGPRPQHF. The CDR3 bases are TGTGCCAGCAGTAGGACAGGGGTCGGGCCCCGGCCCCAGCATTTT. Looking up the rest from reference TRBV2 and TRBJ1-5 gives the full variable domain: EPEVTQTPSHQVTQMGQEVILRCVPISNHLYFYWYRQILGQKVEFLVSFYNNEISEKSEIFDDQFSVERPDGSNFTLKIRSTKLEDSAMYFCASSRTGVGPRPQHFGDGTRLSIL.

This rearrangement joins TRBV4-1 to TRBJ1-6; TRBD1 agrees at 7 bases. The trim removed 0 bases at V and 3 bases at J, leaving 5 bases unmatched. CDR3 size: 17 residues. Per germline, CDR1 MGHRA and CDR2 YSYEKL. This CDR3 is CASSQEIRDSYNSPLHF. The CDR3 nucleotides read TGCGCCAGCAGCCAAGAGATCCGGGACAGCTATAATTCACCCCTCCACTTT.

The gene calls are TRBV30 and TRBJ1-1, with D possibly matching TRBD1 (5 bases). V gave up 8 bases and J gave up 4 bases, with 17 bases separating them. Germline V gene lookup returns CDR1 GTSNPN and CDR2 SVGIG (reference sequence). CDR3 length equals 13 residues. CDR3 coding DNA: TGTGCCGGGGGTCGAGGAGGTGTCACTGAAGCTTTCTTT. Its protein is CAGGRGGVTEAFF.

The chain couples TRBV2 to TRBJ2-2, with D possibly being TRBD1 (5 bases). V was clipped by 7 bases and J by 7 bases, with 13 bases between them. CDR3 length equals 13 residues. Germline CDR1 and CDR2: SNHLY and FYNNEI. CDR3 amino acids: CASNGRAGGELFF. DNA of the CDR3: TGTGCCAGCAACGGCAGGGCTGGCGGGGAGCTGTTTTTT.

This clone appeared a few times. The CDR3 DNA reads TGTGCCAGCAGCTTAGGCGGGGGTAGCCGCTACGAGCAGTACTTC. It encodes CASSLGGGSRYEQYF. This sequence joins TRBV11-2 and TRBJ2-7; 7 nucleotides agree with TRBD2. Germline V lookup: CDR1 SGHAT, CDR2 FQNNGV. With 1 base clipped from V and 3 bases from J, the junction kept 6 bases outside the gene matches. The CDR3 is 15 amino acids.

V and J are TRBV18 and TRBJ1-5; D ambiguous. The CDR3 length is 18 residues. CDR1 is KGHSH, CDR2 LQKENI, per germline. The V end lost 3 bases, the J end lost 2 bases, and 20 bases lay between the germline ends. Here the CDR3 reads CASSPTEGRGLGNQPQHF. The CDR3 nucleotides are TGTGCCAGCTCACCCACGGAAGGAAGAGGATTGGGCAATCAGCCCCAGCATTTT.

The rearrangement uses TRBV4-1 and TRBJ1-2, with TRBD1 identical over 8 bases. This CDR3 has 15 amino acids. The V gene end was trimmed by 7 bases and the J gene end by 8 bases; junction bases not matched to a gene: 15. Germline CDR1 is MGHRA and CDR2 is YSYEKL. CDR3 coding DNA: TGCGCCAGCACGGGTATGGGGTACAGGGGGGGCGGCTACACCTTC. Protein product: CASTGMGYRGGGYTF.

The count of this clone is one. V and J are TRBV6-5 and TRBJ1-5, with TRBD1 identical over 12 bases. This CDR3 comprises 15 residues. The V gene's germline CDR1 is MNHEY and CDR2 SVGAGI. J was trimmed by 5 bases and V by 6 bases; bases with no gene match: 5. CDR3 nucleotides: TGTGCCAGCAGACGGGACAGGGGGCGTTATCAGCCCCAGCATTTT. Amino acid sequence: CASRRDRGRYQPQHF.

V is TRBV11-3 and J is TRBJ2-3; D not certain. The CDR3 is 13 residues long. The V gene's germline CDR1 is SGHNT and CDR2 YENEEA. Between the trimmed V and J ends, which lost 5 bases and 1 base, there was a span of 7 bases. The DNA for the CDR3 is TGTGCCAGCAGCGTCTCGGGCACAGATACGCAGTATTTT. Translation gives CASSVSGTDTQYF.

The genes are TRBV9 and TRBJ2-7, with D uncertain. Between the trimmed V and J ends, which lost 0 bases and 4 bases, there was a span of 11 bases. The germline CDR1 and CDR2 sequences are SGDLS and YYNGEE. The CDR3 runs to 14 residues. This CDR3 is CASSVELGAYEQYF. Here the CDR3 DNA reads TGTGCCAGCAGCGTAGAGCTCGGTGCGTACGAGCAGTACTTC.

Here the CDR3 reads CASSYRRDRGFIATNEKLFF. CDR3 sequence (DNA): TGTGCCAGCAGTTATAGGAGGGACAGGGGGTTTATCGCAACTAATGAAAAACTGTTTTTT. V usage is TRBV7-4 and J usage is TRBJ1-4, with 11 bases fitting TRBD1. CDR1 is SGHVT and CDR2 is SQSDAQ in the germline V gene. The CDR3 spans 20 residues. The J segment lost 0 bases and the V segment lost 6 bases, leaving 15 bases of the junction unmatched.

A word on this clone: Other DNA sequences within the sample encode an identical CDR3. The chain employs TRBV30 and TRBJ1-6, with 7 nucleotides matching TRBD1. V trimming: 4 bases; J trimming: 0 bases; junction bases outside the gene matches: 0. The V gene's germline CDR1 is GTSNPN and CDR2 SVGIG (reference sequence). The CDR3 spans 14 residues. The CDR3 sequence: CAWTGGSYNSPLHF. The CDR3 nucleotides read TGTGCCTGGACAGGGGGCTCCTATAATTCACCCCTCCACTTT. The full variable domain, with the rest looked up from reference TRBV30 and TRBJ1-6, is SQTIHQWPATLVQPVGSPLSLECTVEGTSNPNLYWYRQAAGRGLQLLFYSVGIGQISSEVPQNLSASRPQDRQFILSSKKLLLSDSGFYLCAWTGGSYNSPLHFGNGTRLTVT.

The chain combines TRBV10-2 with TRBJ2-7; D might be TRBD2 (5 bases). The CDR3 length is 14 residues. Trimming left V 6 bases short and J 2 bases short, with 14 bases between. Germline V gene sequence: CDR1 WSHSY, CDR2 SAAADI. The CDR3 region has the DNA TGCGCCAGCAGGAGCCTCGGGATTACCTACGAGCAGTACTTC. Translated, it gives CASRSLGITYEQYF.

This clone was seen only once. This chain uses TRBV11-2 with TRBJ1-2; TRBD1 agrees at 7 bases. The CDR3 runs to 13 residues. V gave up 3 bases and J gave up 2 bases; unmatched junction bases: 0. Germline V gives CDR1 SGHAT, CDR2 FQNNGV. CDR3 residues: CASSLDRNYGYTF. DNA for the CDR3: TGTGCCAGCAGCTTGGACAGGAACTATGGCTACACCTTC.

The chain's CDR3 is CASSTDLNTEAFF. The CDR3 region has the DNA TGTGCCAGCTCAACAGATCTGAACACTGAAGCTTTCTTT. The genes are TRBV18 and TRBJ1-1; D ambiguous. Germline assignment: CDR1 KGHSH and CDR2 LQKENI. This CDR3 contains 13 residues. The V and J ends lost 5 bases and 0 bases respectively, with 7 bases between them.

The chain recombines TRBV6-1 with TRBJ2-3; 8 bases align to TRBD1. The V segment lost 3 bases and the J segment 5 bases; nucleotides outside the gene matches: 7. CDR3 length equals 15 residues. CDR1 and CDR2 from the germline V gene are MNHNS and SASEGT. CDR3 nucleotide sequence: TGTGCCAGCAGTGAGGGACAGGTTTATTTAGATACGCAGTATTTT. Its translation is CASSEGQVYLDTQYF.